A single sample gave rise to the 15 T cell receptor beta chains below, sequenced in a study of blood T cells in healthy people across ages. For the second PCR, which ran for roughly 6 to 11 cycles, a sample-barcoded 5' primer and a J-beta primer mix were used. TCRdb reprocessed the 5' RACE reads via MiXCR and lists one record per CDR3 protein. The sample contains around 700,000 distinct CDR3 sequences, 25% of which appear only once. These data were also filed under a second study, of T cells of mothers and their children.

The sequenced sample consisted of blood. These receptors were collected from a boy younger than 18 in good health.

V gene TRBV7-8 combines with J gene TRBJ2-7; either TRBD1 or TRBD2 may supply D (5 bases each). This CDR3 contains 14 residues. Looked up from germline, CDR1 is SGHVS and CDR2 is FQNEAQ. V was cut by 2 bases and J by 5 bases, with 13 bases left in between. The CDR3 spells CASSLLISGHEQYF. CDR3 in DNA: TGTGCCAGCAGCTTATTAATATCGGGACACGAGCAGTACTTC.

This clonotype appeared a few times. The chain couples TRBV5-1 to TRBJ2-7; the match to TRBD2 covers 12 bases. V lost 0 bases to trimming and J lost 2 bases; unmatched junction nucleotides: 9. Germline V CDR1 and CDR2: SGHRS, YFSETQ. This CDR3 is built from 18 residues. CDR3 nucleotides: TGCGCCAGCAGCTTGGAGGGGATACTAGCGGGGGGAACCTACGAGCAGTACTTC. The encoded protein is CASSLEGILAGGTYEQYF.

The genes are TRBV13 and TRBJ2-7; 10 bases fit TRBD2. V trimming: 1 base; J trimming: 0 bases; junction bases outside the gene matches: 3. This CDR3 has 16 residues. CDR1 and CDR2 from the germline V gene are PRHDT and FYEKMQ (reference sequence). The CDR3 sequence is CASSLVASGGSYEQYF. The DNA for the CDR3 is TGTGCCAGCAGCTTAGTGGCTAGCGGGGGCTCCTACGAGCAGTACTTC.

V usage is TRBV12-3 or TRBV12-4 and J usage is TRBJ2-1; 9 bases are shared with TRBD2. This CDR3 contains 14 residues. Trimming removed 6 bases from V and 6 bases from J; junction bases left unmatched: 6. The CDR3 DNA reads as TGTGCCAGCAGGGGTATAGCGGGGGCCAATGAGCAGTTCTTC. It yields the protein CASRGIAGANEQFF.

V is TRBV5-1 and J is TRBJ1-2; 8 bases are a match to TRBD1. The CDR3 runs 17 residues. V lost 4 bases to trimming and J lost 4 bases; unmatched junction nucleotides: 15. Germline values: CDR1 SGHRS, CDR2 YFSETQ. The CDR3 loop is CASSPELRTGSIYGYTF. CDR3 coding DNA: TGCGCCAGCAGCCCTGAATTGCGGACAGGGTCCATCTATGGCTACACCTTC.

The gene calls are TRBV5-8 and TRBJ2-2; TRBD2 matches 12 bases. Per germline, CDR1 SGHTS and CDR2 YDEGEE. Trimming took 2 bases from V and 4 from J; bases not matched to a gene: 9. The CDR3 is 18 amino acids. The CDR3 DNA reads TGTGCCAGCAGCTTACTAGCGGGGGGATTAGCCAGCACCGGGGAGCTGTTTTTT. It is translated as CASSLLAGGLASTGELFF.

This clonotype came up a few times. The chain carries TRBV29-1 and TRBJ2-2; TRBD2 matches at 8 bases. Germline-derived CDR1 and CDR2 are SQVTM and ANQGSEA. The CDR3 loop spans 18 amino acids. V gave up 5 bases and J gave up 4 bases; unmatched junction bases: 18. The CDR3 sequence is CSVTKPLSGSVGTGELFF. The CDR3 DNA reads TGCAGCGTTACTAAGCCCCTGAGCGGGAGCGTGGGCACCGGGGAGCTGTTTTTT.

The chain is built from TRBV20-1 and TRBJ2-5; the match to TRBD2 covers 8 bases. The assigned J gene may be wrong: the sequence end matches TRBJ2-1 better. The CDR3 totals 15 residues. The germline V gene has CDR1 DFQATT and CDR2 SNEGSKA (reference sequence). This CDR3 is CSARGGGGNHNEQFF. The CDR3 coding sequence is TGCAGTGCCCGGGGGGGCGGGGGAAACCACAATGAGCAGTTCTTC.

This chain connects TRBV3-1 to TRBJ2-1, with 7 bases identical to TRBD2. Germline CDR1 reads LGHDT; CDR2 reads YNNKEL (reference sequence). The CDR3 contains 14 residues. V shed 0 bases and J 9 bases; nucleotides not matched to a gene: 5. As DNA, the CDR3 is TGTGCCAGCAGCCAAGAGCGGGAGAGGGTTGAGCAGTTCTTC. Translation gives CASSQERERVEQFF.

The gene calls are TRBV28 and TRBJ2-5, with D unclear. The closer fit of TRBJ2-7 to the DNA end suggests the J call may be wrong. The germline V gene has CDR1 MDHEN and CDR2 SYDVKM. CDR3 size: 13 residues. The DNA for the CDR3 is TGTGCCAGCACTGGCCTGAGCTCCTACGAGCAGTACTTC. It translates to CASTGLSSYEQYF.

The chain joins TRBV11-2 to TRBJ2-5; no clear D. Gene TRBJ2-7 matches the end of the DNA better, so the J call may be wrong. Germline lookup yields CDR1 SGHAT and CDR2 FQNNGV. CDR3 size: 12 residues. The CDR3 bases are TGTGCCAGCAGCCTCGCCAACTACGAGCAGTACTTC. This translates into CASSLANYEQYF.

This clonotype has a handful of counts. V usage is TRBV7-9 and J usage is TRBJ2-1; 12 bases fit TRBD2. CDR1 is SEHNR and CDR2 is FQNEAQ in the germline V gene (reference sequence). This CDR3 region has 14 residues. The ends lost 5 bases at V and 8 bases at J; junction bases unmatched: 4. The CDR3 coding sequence is TGTGCCAGCAGCCGGACTAGCGGGGACGATGAGCAGTTCTTC. This gives the protein CASSRTSGDDEQFF.

Only a few counts were recorded for this clonotype. The chain recombines TRBV18 with TRBJ2-1, with 12 bases identical to TRBD2. The germline CDR1 and CDR2 sequences are KGHSH and LQKENI. The trim removed 2 bases at V and 0 bases at J, leaving 5 bases unmatched. The CDR3 is made up of 18 amino acids. The CDR3 reads CASSPTSGGTSSYNEQFF. CDR3 sequence (DNA): TGTGCCAGCTCACCAACTAGCGGGGGGACGAGCTCCTACAATGAGCAGTTCTTC.

The chain links TRBV5-6 to TRBJ2-5; 7 nucleotides line up with TRBD1. The tail of the sequence fits TRBJ2-7 better, so the J call may be wrong. Germline CDR1 is SGHDT and CDR2 is YYEEEE. The CDR3 spans 16 residues. The CDR3 reads CASSLRGRGERYEQYF. As DNA, the CDR3 is TGTGCCAGCAGCTTGAGGGGGCGAGGGGAGCGCTACGAGCAGTACTTC.

V is TRBV5-1 and J is TRBJ2-1, with D hard to call. With the DNA end fitting TRBJ2-7 better, the J assignment may be wrong. This CDR3 region has 14 residues. CDR1 is SGHRS, CDR2 YFSETQ, per germline. CDR3 loop: CASSSGIDRYEQYF. The CDR3 DNA sequence: TGCGCCAGCAGCTCTGGGATAGATCGCTACGAGCAGTACTTC.